These 2 T cell receptor beta chains originate from one sample sequenced in a study of cytomegalovirus exposure and HLA in healthy donors. Amplification used 60 Vbeta primers and 13 Jbeta primers. Sequencing was performed with immunoSEQ multiplex PCR; in TCRdb, only in-frame clones are kept and a portion is missing. The repertoire includes roughly 160,000 clones, over 75% of them detected once, and 1% sits in the top ten. Sequencing input: PBMCs. The receptors come from a woman aged 50 to 60 in good health and CMV-seropositive.

V is TRBV4-3 and J is TRBJ2-3; TRBD2 matches 10 bases. This CDR3 is built from 17 residues. V lost 5 bases, J lost 5 bases, and 13 bases stayed unmatched. Germline V gives CDR1 LGHNA, CDR2 YSLEER. As DNA, the CDR3 is TGCGCCAGCAGCTCGACTAGCGGGTCCCAACGGGGAGATACGCAGTATTTT. Its protein is CASSSTSGSQRGDTQYF.

The CDR3 nucleotides read TGTGCCAGCAGCACAAGCGGGGCCTACAATGAGCAGTTCTTC. It codes for CASSTSGAYNEQFF. This chain uses TRBV7-9 with TRBJ2-1; TRBD2 matches at 7 bases. The trim removed 5 bases at V and 2 bases at J, leaving 3 bases unmatched. Per the germline V gene, CDR1 is SEHNR and CDR2 is FQNEAQ (reference sequence). This CDR3 region has 14 residues. The variable domain in full, completed from reference TRBV7-9 and TRBJ2-1, reads DTGVSQNPRHKITKRGQNVTFRCDPISEHNRLYWYRQTLGQGPEFLTYFQNEAQLEKSRLLSDRFSAERPKGSFSTLEIQRTEQGDSAMYLCASSTSGAYNEQFFGPGTRLTVL.